This T cell receptor (beta chain) was retrieved from a study of CD8 T cells in ankylosing spondylitis. V lost 0 bases, J lost 1 base, and 18 bases lay in between. CDR3 size: 18 residues. The germline CDR1 and CDR2 sequences are MNHEY and SVGAGI. Making use of molecular barcodes, quantitative 5'-RACE generated TCR beta libraries. One entry per CDR3 protein results from TCRdb running MiXCR on the 5' RACE reads. Of fewer than 150,000 distinct CDR3 sequences in the sample, about 7% were seen once. The sample holds a few counts of this clonotype. The antigen remains undetermined. General observations from the study: The study looked at matched synovial fluid samples from ankylosing spondylitis patients. Disease-linked clones were reported to be significantly enriched there.

The V call is TRBV6-5, the J call TRBJ1-1, with no clear D. The receptor comes from a female donor with ankylosing spondylitis or in good health (not recorded which). Material for sequencing was blood, either unsorted or a sorted T cell fraction (not recorded which). The CDR3 DNA reads TGTGCCAGCAGTTACTCGACTGGTGTGTGGGGAACGAACACTGAAGCTTTCTTT. Its translation is CASSYSTGVWGTNTEAFF.